The TCR gamma chain under discussion was sequenced for a study of gamma-delta T cells after stem cell transplantation. TCRdb re-called clones from the RT-PCR reads via CATT. Here the sample spans more than 2,000 gamma-chain clones, approximately 6.6% being singletons. A remark on this clone: TCRdb assigns this DNA the protein of a much larger clone, which departs from its translation at residue 9; this likely reflects a read error, and the protein shown comes from translating the DNA.

V shed 0 bases, J shed 12 bases, and the junction held 8 bases outside the gene matches. The CDR3 is made up of 12 amino acids. CDR1 is GITISATS, CDR2 ISYDGTV, per germline (reference sequence). The source of this sequence is a human donor. It is not recorded whose cells these are; they may come from a transplant donor. Material for sequencing was gamma-delta T cells. The chain is built from TRGV9 and TRGJ1 or TRGJ2. Since TCRdb gives no J gene, matching the DNA to germline was used here to assign it. The CDR3 DNA follows: TGTGCCTTGTGGGAGGTGCGAGAGGGGAAACTCTTT. Its protein is CALWEVREGKLF.